The clone carrying this T cell receptor (beta chain) showed up just a few times. The antigen is not known. This record comes from a study of identical twins. Study-wide points: Models underestimated out-of-frame TCR alpha sharing in monozygotic twins. Out-of-frame alpha sequences shared by twins were enriched for low generation probability. Twins' surplus sharing was weaker for beta out-of-frame sequences.

J was trimmed by 1 base and V by 3 bases; bases with no gene match: 6. Germline-derived CDR1 and CDR2 are SGHRS and YFSETQ. The CDR3 has 16 amino acids. TCRdb itself ran the 5' RACE reads through MiXCR, one entry per CDR3 protein. The sample holds fewer than 450,000 distinct CDR3 sequences, roughly 10% seen once. The V and J genes are TRBV5-1 and TRBJ1-1; 10 bases map to TRBD1. Sequences were obtained from naive T cells sorted from blood. The sequence derives from a woman aged 45-59 years in good health. CDR3 in DNA: TGCGCCAGCAGCTATGGGACAGGGGTTTGGAACACTGAAGCTTTCTTT. It translates to CASSYGTGVWNTEAFF. The whole variable domain, remainder taken from reference TRBV5-1 and TRBJ1-1, is KAGVTQTPRYLIKTRGQQVTLSCSPISGHRSVSWYQQTPGQGLQFLFEYFSETQRNKGNFPGRFSGRQFSNSRSEMNVSTLELGDSALYLCASSYGTGVWNTEAFFGQGTRLTVV.